Following are 5 T cell receptor beta chains from one sample sequenced in a study of regulatory T cells in long-lasting Graves disease. Arm-PCR with iRepertoire HTBI primers amplified the CDR3 regions for these TCR beta libraries. TCRdb independently ran MiXCR on the multiplex PCR reads; one entry per CDR3 protein. Of approximately 470,000 distinct CDR3 sequences listed, around 16% are singletons. Indicated time point: newly diagnosed GD, antithyroid drugs for less than 3 months. The authors made the TCR library using RNA they extracted from PBMCs. The data were also submitted as part of a second study, on T cells in Graves' hyperthyroidism and ophthalmopathy.

The specimen was peripheral blood mononuclear cells (PBMCs), collected at new diagnosis, from a patient treated with antithyroid drugs. The receptors derive from a man between 40 and 49 years old with Graves disease.

The J gene is TRBJ2-2, the V gene TRBV24-1; tentatively, D is TRBD1 (6 bases). The CDR3 contains 18 residues. With 4 bases removed from V and 7 bases from J, the gap between germline ends came to 24 bases. The germline V gene has CDR1 KGHDR and CDR2 SFDVKD. The CDR3 reads CATSEPSPNRASLGELFF. The CDR3 nucleotides read TGTGCCACCAGTGAACCATCCCCAAACAGGGCGAGTCTCGGGGAGCTGTTTTTT.

This clonotype was detected many times. DNA for the CDR3: TGTGCCAGCAGTGCGGGAAGAGATACGCAGTATTTT. Amino acid sequence: CASSAGRDTQYF. The rearrangement links TRBV28 to TRBJ2-3; D possibly corresponds to TRBD2 (6 bases). Trimming cost V 5 bases and J 5 bases, with 8 bases left between them. The CDR3 has 12 residues. Germline CDR1 and CDR2: MDHEN and SYDVKM.

There are many counts of this clonotype. This chain joins TRBV28 and TRBJ2-5; D call uncertain. Germline values: CDR1 MDHEN, CDR2 SYDVKM. The CDR3 spans 14 residues. The V gene lost 2 bases and the J gene lost 5 bases, with 12 bases spanning the gap. CDR3 amino acids: CASSLVAGRETQYF. CDR3 bases: TGTGCCAGCAGTTTAGTGGCAGGCCGGGAGACCCAGTACTTC.

There are many counts of this clonotype. The chain combines TRBV2 with TRBJ1-1; the D gene is possibly TRBD1 (5 bases). The CDR3 extends over 14 amino acids. Germline V gene data show CDR1 as SNHLY and CDR2 as FYNNEI. Deletions cut 6 bases from V and 4 bases from J, with 15 bases between. DNA for the CDR3: TGTGCCAGCAGGATCGTAGGGGAGGGCACTGAAGCTTTCTTT. It yields the protein CASRIVGEGTEAFF.

This clonotype was detected many times. The chain is built from TRBV5-1 and TRBJ1-5, with unresolved D. The germline V and J ends were trimmed by 0 bases and 6 bases, with 10 bases remaining between them. The CDR3 is 14 amino acids. Germline V gives CDR1 SGHRS, CDR2 YFSETQ. In DNA form, the CDR3 reads TGCGCCAGCAGCTTGGCGGAGGGCGGTCAGCCCCAGCATTTT. Translation gives CASSLAEGGQPQHF.